The text below deals with one TCR beta chain. The clone's antigen remains unknown. Per-base quality was not reported, and no clone a single base away is much larger than it. This record comes from a study of cytomegalovirus exposure and HLA in healthy donors (dated by TCRdb to the late 2010s). Regarding the complete study: An earlier analysis of several hundred of the donors reported more than 250 Gb of sequence data and 120 million or so unique TCR beta sequences from about 179 million T cells. Typing coverage varied by locus: roughly 620-640 donors for A, B, C, DRB1 and DQB1; roughly 510 for DQA1; more than 600 for DPA1; roughly 470 for DPB1. The study profiled the T cell repertoires of hundreds of subjects by immunosequencing and related them to cytomegalovirus serostatus. In an earlier analysis of 587 of the donors, high-throughput TCR beta sequencing was used to judge whether each TCR beta V gene segment behaved as functional or pseudogenic. An early release that covered around 590 HLA-typed donors contained around 330 gigabases of sequencing data and around 85 million unique TCR sequences. The study aimed to test whether signatures of past pathogen exposure could be identified by cataloging public T cell receptors. A separate validation cohort of approximately 120 different subjects was used in addition to the roughly 700-subject first cohort. Several DR-DQ haplotypes were treated as single units for association and clustering because of strong linkage in the cohort. Of the roughly 400 genotyped donors, 81% fell in the genetic ancestry cluster associated with self-reported Caucasian donors. All discovery cohort repertoires had been generated using a single sequencing platform. A later genetic analysis used genome-wide SNP genotypes for about three fifths of the 666 donors, treating that subset as a discovery cohort. To predict cytomegalovirus infection status, the study combined high-throughput TCR immunosequencing, statistical association of individual TCRs with disease status, and machine learning. A later analysis re-analyzed previously published TCR beta repertoires from hundreds of donors and added high-resolution HLA genotyping to study TCR occurrence patterns. Donor age, sex, ethnicity and CMV serostatus were collected together with the repertoire data. In the later analysis, no new phenotypic data were used to find candidate immune exposures; instead, reliance was placed on TCR beta sequences and their occurrence across donors. HLA typing covered class I and class II loci at four-digit resolution. On average, 235,054 unique TCR beta nucleotide sequences were sequenced per donor among some 420 genotyped donors of the cohort, with around 19% of those sequences being non-productive. What the study reported, not specific to this receptor: A later analysis found that HLA-associated TCR beta chains were more clonally expanded and had lower generation probabilities than equally common non-associated chains. In a later analysis, several top co-occurrence clusters were reported to appear linked to parvovirus B19, influenza, CMV and Epstein-Barr virus. Because the 87-base-pair reads could not distinguish some IMGT-functional V segments, including TRBV6-2 and TRBV6-3, those segments were excluded. Across donors, most TCR sequences were observed very rarely, whereas some public TCRs were present in many individuals. Linkage disequilibrium might explain the correlated functional status among segregating V segments, but an unknown experimental factor could not be ruled out. When HLA alleles, especially DR and DQ, strongly co-occurred, TCR associations were difficult to assign to individual alleles. The earlier analysis of fewer than 750 of the donors excluded some 15 rarely observed V segments, including chromosome 9 orphons, because counts were too low. Cytomegalovirus status was reported to be diagnosed by the classifier with high specificity and sensitivity in both the original and validation cohorts. Three of the identified cytomegalovirus-associated TCR beta chains were confirmed in vitro to be specific for cytomegalovirus antigens. The study listed approximately 160 TCR beta chains as associated with cytomegalovirus. The sequencing pipeline was judged likely to have produced a cluster of highly shared sequence variants as a technical artifact. A later genetic analysis associated a missense DCLRE1C variant with V-gene and J-gene trimming of TCR beta chains, and an independent cohort replicated the association. At a false discovery rate of 0.05, a later analysis linked approximately 18,000 TCR beta sequences to specific HLA alleles. According to the authors, the approach could potentially be generalized to other disease states and immunological phenotypes. A further reported finding was that TCR beta sequences accurately predicted the HLA-A and HLA-B alleles for most subjects in the first cohort. In an earlier analysis of 587 of the donors, most TCR beta V segments were observed in productive rearrangements about 87% or about 30% of the time, broadly matching IMGT annotations. In a later genetic analysis, fewer N-insertions in productive TCRs were reported among donors in an Asian-associated ancestry cluster than the roughly 640-donor mean. Sequencing depth was assumed to be roughly uniform across donors in the presence/absence analyses, though that assumption may not hold. Because HLA typing was missing for some donors at each locus, association tests included only the typed subset. In this cohort, only TCR beta chains were sequenced, and detectable features were limited by the absence of alpha or paired-chain data. For the cohort, immune exposure information was limited to CMV serostatus. In a later analysis, most CMV-associated TCR beta chains were found to appear HLA-restricted, with HLA associations seemingly driven largely by CMV exposure. According to a later analysis, TCR association rates differed among HLA loci, with DRB1 alleles showing the most associated TCRs and HLA-C alleles showing the fewest.

The library was built by means of the immunoSEQ multiplex PCR assay. The multiplex PCR relied on a mix of 60 forward primers for TCR Vbeta segments and 13 reverse primers for TCR Jbeta segments. The CDR3 region of rearranged TCR beta genes was amplified from genomic DNA by a multiplex PCR assay. Amplified TCR beta libraries were sequenced as 87-base-pair reads on the Illumina HiSeq System. The authors processed their data as follows. A later analysis tallied 70 million to 100 million unique TCR beta chains across the 666 repertoires, and some 10 million of those chains were shared by two or more donors. Raw reads were error-corrected and collapsed into unique sequences with a nearest-neighbor algorithm that merged closely related sequences to remove PCR and sequencing errors. Alignment of CDR3 sequences to IMGT reference sequences was used to assign V, D and J gene segments. For a sequence to be retained, a match of at least six nucleotides to both a V gene segment and a J gene segment was required. A rearrangement was called productive if the CDR3 had no stop codons and remained in frame with V and J, and every other rearrangement was called non-productive. CDR3 was defined by IMGT convention, running from the second conserved V-encoded cysteine to the conserved J-encoded phenylalanine. The earlier analysis of 550 to 650 of the donors excluded any sequence lacking an unambiguous match to a single V gene segment. An earlier analysis of almost 600 of the donors classified V segments as functional when productive rearrangements were above 56.7% and as segregating when the standard deviation between donors was above 5%. A statistical classification framework was built to diagnose cytomegalovirus status from the catalog of TCR beta chain sequences. In a later analysis, TCR nucleotide sequences were compared against IMGT/GENE-DB human TR gene sequences so that V and J genes could be assigned. The TCRdist pipeline was used in a later analysis to assign CDR3 sequences and most-parsimonious VDJ recombination scenarios. In a later analysis, every TCR beta chain was defined by the combination of its CDR3 amino acid sequence and its V-gene family, and reads without a unique V-gene family were dropped. In a later analysis, approximately 590 highly shared, low-generation-probability nucleotide sequences were removed to address suspected cross-contamination and a sequencing artifact. For each public chain, a later analysis derived a clonal expansion index from normalized ranks of inferred template counts within each repertoire. In a later analysis, generation probabilities were computed with a VDJ recombination model fitted to out-of-frame rearrangements, and the resulting probabilities were checked against IGoR. In a later analysis, TCR-TCR, TCR-HLA and TCR-CMV co-occurrence was scored with hypergeometric tests, and a repertoire-size bias correction was applied to TCR pairs. In a later analysis, false discovery rates were estimated by permuting HLA or CMV assignments 20 times. In a later analysis, co-occurring TCRs were grouped using DBSCAN, and TCRdist sequence similarity was added for clustering within HLA-allele-positive subsets. For co-occurrence clustering, repertoires with fewer than 30,000 or more than 120,000 public chains were excluded, along with a handful of repertoires with anomalous nucleotide sharing. TCRdb's version of the immuneACCESS table is confined to in-frame rearrangements and falls short of the full clone set. An unresolved V gene accounts for under half of the shortfall where checked; the remainder is of unknown origin. V and J calls plus clone size are reproduced from that table; the DNA served to infer D and trimming. Counted in this sample were 150,000 to 200,000 clones; about 65% of them appeared once. Roughly 7.1% of the sample comes from the top ten.

V has 0 bases trimmed and J has 3 bases trimmed; junction bases matching no gene number 5. In the germline V gene, CDR1 corresponds to SGHRS and CDR2 to YFSETQ. Reading from cysteine to phenylalanine, the CDR3 counts 15 amino acids. Kept here is only the CDR3 DNA, which spans 45 bases and is read in frame from base 1. In total, more than 500 healthy bone marrow donors made up the cohort. At the time of sampling, all cohort members were nominally healthy, though unrecorded immune exposures were likely present. The donor tested CMV seropositive and was one of the 289 seropositive cohort members. A peripheral blood sample was provided by each donor, and peripheral blood mononuclear cells were used for TCR beta sequencing. Genomic DNA was extracted from the blood cell samples with the Qiagen DNeasy Blood Extraction Kit.

The V gene is TRBV5-1 and the J gene is TRBJ2-7; the junction holds 8 bases that match TRBD1. Sequencing used PBMCs. The clonotype was recovered from a man aged 40-50 years in good health and CMV-seropositive. The DNA sequence is given as TGCGCCAGCAGCTTGGGGGCGGGACAGGTCTACGAGCAGTACTTC. Translated, it gives CASSLGAGQVYEQYF.